Below are 8 T cell receptor beta chains sequenced from a single sample in a study of T-cell reconstitution after alpha-beta-depleted transplantation in children. Unique molecular identifiers featured in how the TCRbeta library was prepared. From the PCR reads, TCRdb called clonotypes with MiXCR, one entry per CDR3 protein. This table holds 700,000 to 950,000 distinct CDR3 sequences, about 15% found once. The source material was PBMCs, mostly from graft donor cells, sampled 360 days after TCRalphabeta/CD19-depleted stem cell transplant. Every receptor here comes from a male patient aged 10 to 17 who had a stem cell transplant for acute lymphoblastic leukemia, so the T cells may come from the graft donor.

This clonotype was picked up many times. The gene calls are TRBV12-3 or TRBV12-4 and TRBJ2-7, with D possibly called TRBD1 or TRBD2 (5 bases each). The V end lost 6 bases, the J end lost 2 bases, and 11 bases lay between the germline ends. The CDR3 length is 13 residues. CDR3 sequence: CASSRDRTYEQYF. CDR3 nucleotides: TGTGCCAGCAGCAGGGACCGGACCTACGAGCAGTACTTC.

The V gene is TRBV12-3 or TRBV12-4, the J gene TRBJ1-1; 7 positions match TRBD1. Trimming cost V 10 bases and J 4 bases; bases outside gene matches: 12. The CDR3 runs to 14 residues. CDR3 in amino acids: CATTRGTAVTEAFF. The CDR3 DNA sequence: TGTGCCACCACCCGGGGGACAGCAGTCACTGAAGCTTTCTTT.

V is TRBV7-9 and J is TRBJ2-1; TRBD1 aligns across 7 bases. The CDR3 totals 15 residues. Germline CDR1 is SEHNR and CDR2 is FQNEAQ (reference sequence). V shed 3 bases, J shed 8 bases, and the junction held 10 bases outside the gene matches. The CDR3 reads CASSFFGTEGYEQFF. CDR3 coding DNA: TGTGCCAGCAGCTTTTTTGGGACAGAGGGTTATGAGCAGTTCTTC.

V usage is TRBV2 and J usage is TRBJ2-2; maybe TRBD1 (7 bases). This CDR3 is 16 amino acids long. Germline V lookup: CDR1 SNHLY, CDR2 FYNNEI. Trimming stripped 10 bases from V and 2 bases from J, with 20 bases between. CDR3 in amino acids: CAKQGGWRANTGELFF. The DNA of the CDR3 is TGTGCCAAGCAGGGGGGATGGCGGGCCAACACCGGGGAGCTGTTTTTT.

CDR3 in DNA: TGTGCCAGCAGCTTCCAACTAGCGACCGGGGAGCTGTTTTTT. It codes for CASSFQLATGELFF. This sequence joins TRBV5-6 and TRBJ2-2, with 7 bases matching TRBD2. From germline, CDR1 is SGHDT and CDR2 YYEEEE. This CDR3 is 14 amino acids long. V shed 2 bases and J 5 bases; nucleotides not matched to a gene: 3.

The chain links TRBV5-4 to TRBJ2-2; D uncertain. The germline V gene encodes CDR1 SGHNT and CDR2 YYREEE (reference sequence). Trimming removed 6 bases at V and 1 base at J, with 10 bases between. This CDR3 region has 14 residues. This CDR3 is CASTHSQNTGELFF. The CDR3 DNA is TGTGCCAGCACGCACAGCCAGAACACCGGGGAGCTGTTTTTT.

V is TRBV12-3 or TRBV12-4 and J is TRBJ1-2; D remains unclear. CDR3 length: 11 amino acids. Trimming removed 3 bases from V and 9 bases from J, with 8 bases in between. CDR3 bases: TGTGCCAGCAGTTTTCTCTTCAGCTACACCTTC. Translation gives CASSFLFSYTF.

The chain uses TRBV12-3 or TRBV12-4 and TRBJ2-1; D is uncertain. V lost 4 bases and J 1 base, leaving 11 bases between the germline ends. The CDR3 extends over 15 amino acids. CDR3 DNA sequence: TGTGCCAGCAGTTCCCCGCAGTCATCCTACAATGAGCAGTTCTTC. Translating gives CASSSPQSSYNEQFF.